This T cell receptor beta chain originates from a study of tumor-infiltrating lymphocytes in primary liver carcinoma. Study-wide background: The patient group consisted of men and women aged 30 to 69 years. Staging of the tumors gave T1-T3 N0M0, with widths of roughly 4.2 to 11 cm. Study results and limitations: Only about 7.5-24% of top clones were detected in all five tumor regions. Tumors had a top-250-clone fraction that was significantly higher than blood (p = 0.039).

The CDR3 spans 15 residues. Per the germline V gene, CDR1 is SGHKS and CDR2 is YYEKEE (reference sequence). This clonotype came up once. Antigen specificity is unknown. One junction end disagrees with the germline gene, perhaps due to a read error. From approximately 20-30 mg of unsorted bulk tissue, DNA and RNA were co-extracted together. TCR beta cDNA was made from around 520 ng total RNA with a constant-region primer. The TCR beta library was amplified through three nested multiplex PCR rounds in a modified ARM-PCR procedure. Two initial PCR rounds of roughly 10 cycles each paired TRBV1-TRBV30 forward primers with a C-beta reverse primer. TCRdb re-called the multiplex PCR reads through MiXCR, storing one row per CDR3 protein. The sample carries just under 55,000 distinct CDR3 sequences, over 65% recorded once.

The gene calls are TRBV5-5 and TRBJ2-5, with D hard to call. Sequenced sample: liver tumor tissue from sampling region 2. Subset meaning: tumor region T2, inferior pole. The source of this sequence is a man aged 35 to 55 with primary liver carcinoma and hepatitis B virus infection. The DNA of the CDR3 is TGTGCCAGCAGCTTACCAAAGACATACCGAGAGGCCCAGTACTTC. Translation gives CASSLPKTYREAQYF.